These 7 T cell receptor beta chains were all obtained from the same sample, sequenced in a study of T cell repertoires in cytomegalovirus infection. No antigen is known for these receptors. MiXCR was run by TCRdb on the reads, yielding one entry per CDR3 protein. The sample has around 770,000 distinct CDR3 sequences; just under 30% are singletons. The sample in question was cultured CD8+ T cells from PBMCs, obtained from culture after CMV antigen stimulation. The origin of the receptors is a human donor in good health (CMV status not recorded). Some clones in this sample may be carry-over from other donors' samples.

The chain's CDR3 is CASSQDRAGREETQYF. CDR3 in DNA: TGCGCCAGCAGCCAAGATCGGGCAGGGCGGGAGGAGACCCAGTACTTC. The rearrangement uses TRBV4-3 and TRBJ2-5, with 7 nucleotides matching TRBD2. Germline V lookup: CDR1 LGHNA, CDR2 YSLEER. The length of the CDR3 is 16 residues. Trimming at V came to 0 bases and at J to 5 bases, leaving 9 bases not matched to a gene.

The chain recombines TRBV10-3 with TRBJ2-1; 13 bases agree with TRBD2. V was pared by 4 bases and J by 6 bases, with 3 bases of the junction left unmatched. CDR1 and CDR2 (germline): ENHRY, SYGVKD. The CDR3 has 15 residues. The CDR3 here is CAISVGTSGANEQFF. The DNA of the CDR3 is TGTGCCATCAGTGTGGGGACTAGCGGGGCCAATGAGCAGTTCTTC.

This clonotype showed up many times. CDR3 sequence: CASSLALAGGPETQYF. The CDR3 nucleotides read TGTGCCAGCAGCTTAGCGCTAGCGGGGGGGCCCGAGACCCAGTACTTC. V is TRBV7-2 and J is TRBJ2-5; 12 nucleotides line up with TRBD2. The CDR3 is 16 residues long. Germline V CDR1 and CDR2: SGHTA, FQGNSA. With 0 bases clipped from V and 5 bases from J, the junction kept 4 bases outside the gene matches.

This clonotype was counted between two and nine times. The CDR3 DNA sequence: TGTGCCAGCAGTTGGACAGGGGATGGCTACGAGCAGTACGTC. As protein: CASSWTGDGYEQYV. This chain joins TRBV28 and TRBJ2-7, with 9 bases lining up with TRBD1. Per the germline V gene, CDR1 is MDHEN and CDR2 is SYDVKM. The J segment lost 3 bases and the V segment lost 4 bases, leaving 4 bases of the junction unmatched. The CDR3 contains 14 residues.

This clonotype came up a few times. The chain combines TRBV6-6 with TRBJ1-2; D possibly corresponds to TRBD1 (5 bases). The V and J ends lost 7 bases and 7 bases respectively, with 16 bases between them. This CDR3 has 13 amino acids. Germline V gene sequence: CDR1 MNHNY, CDR2 SVGAGI (reference sequence). For the CDR3, the DNA is TGTGCCAGCAAAGGGCAGCCCCAGGGTGGCTACACCTTC. Protein: CASKGQPQGGYTF.

In its sample, this clonotype was seen a few times. The CDR3 protein is CASSSKGPHFQETQYF. In DNA, the CDR3 is TGTGCCAGCAGCTCGAAGGGACCCCATTTTCAGGAGACCCAGTACTTC. This chain links TRBV7-9 with TRBJ2-5; D may correspond to TRBD1 or TRBD2 (5 bases each). This CDR3 contains 16 residues. Per the germline V gene, CDR1 is SEHNR and CDR2 is FQNEAQ (reference sequence). The V and J ends lost 4 bases and 5 bases respectively, with 20 bases between them.

This clonotype was recorded a few times. This chain links TRBV25-1 with TRBJ2-5, with 10 bases lining up with TRBD1. CDR1 MGHDK and CDR2 SYGVNS come from the germline V gene. V lost 1 base to trimming and J lost 4 bases; unmatched junction nucleotides: 3. The CDR3 consists of 15 residues. The CDR3 DNA follows: TGTGCCAGCAGTGAATGGGACAGGGGTACAGAGACCCAGTACTTC. It codes for CASSEWDRGTETQYF.